A single sample is the source of the 14 T cell receptor beta chains below, sequenced in a study of circulating tumor DNA in untreated peripheral T-cell lymphoma. The assay was immunoSEQ multiplex PCR, and TCRdb's table has in-frame clones only and misses some. Seen here are about 7,300 clones, about 75% observed once, and the top ten hold more than 15%. The sample comprised tumor tissue. Every receptor here comes from a human donor with peripheral T-cell lymphoma.

This rearrangement joins TRBV19 to TRBJ2-1; no reliable D call. This CDR3 is built from 15 residues. The germline V gene has CDR1 LNHDA and CDR2 SQIVND (reference sequence). Trimming removed 6 bases from V and 4 bases from J, with 16 bases in between. CDR3 in amino acids: CASSPTYGGYNEQFF. The CDR3 DNA is TGTGCCAGTAGCCCAACATACGGCGGATACAATGAGCAGTTCTTC. The variable domain in full, completed from reference TRBV19 and TRBJ2-1, reads DGGITQSPKYLFRKEGQNVTLSCEQNLNHDAMYWYRQDPGQGLRLIYYSQIVNDFQKGDIAEGYSVSREKKESFPLTVTSAQKNPTAFYLCASSPTYGGYNEQFFGPGTRLTVL.

This clone appeared a few times. The chain uses TRBV11-3 and TRBJ2-5, with a weak D call TRBD2 (5 bases). The V gene's germline CDR1 is SGHNT and CDR2 YENEEA. The CDR3 has 14 residues. V lost 1 base and J lost 2, with 8 bases in between. This CDR3 reads CASSLGLQQETQYF. The DNA for the CDR3 is TGTGCCAGCAGCTTAGGACTACAGCAAGAGACCCAGTACTTC. Based on the CDR3 plus reference TRBV11-3 and TRBJ2-5, the full variable domain is EAGVVQSPRYKIIEKKQPVAFWCNPISGHNTLYWYLQNLGQGPELLIRYENEEAVDDSQLPKDRFSAERLKGVDSTLKIQPAELGDSAVYLCASSLGLQQETQYFGPGTRLLVL.

In its sample, this clone was seen once. CDR3 sequence (DNA): TGTGCCAGCAGTTTAAGGACCCGACTAGCGAGGAATGAGCAGTTCTTC. Translated, it gives CASSLRTRLARNEQFF. The chain employs TRBV28 and TRBJ2-1; 8 bases agree with TRBD2. J was trimmed by 7 bases and V by 2 bases; bases with no gene match: 10. Germline-derived CDR1 and CDR2 are MDHEN and SYDVKM. The CDR3 consists of 16 residues.

This clone appeared once. The V call is TRBV6-8, the J call TRBJ2-7; a possible D gene is TRBD1 (6 bases). The CDR3 loop spans 14 amino acids. V lost 5 bases and J lost 1, with 12 bases in between. Germline CDR1 reads MNHGY; CDR2 reads SAAAGT. CDR3 sequence (DNA): TGTGCCAGCAGTCCGGTACAGGGTTCCTACGAGCAGTACTTC. Amino acid sequence: CASSPVQGSYEQYF.

The gene calls are TRBV18 and TRBJ2-3; 14 nucleotides align to TRBD2. The CDR3 is 15 amino acids. The V gene end was trimmed by 8 bases and the J gene end by 3 bases; junction bases not matched to a gene: 4. Germline-derived CDR1 and CDR2 are KGHSH and LQKENI. The CDR3 sequence is CASGLAGGPTDTQYF. In DNA form, the CDR3 reads TGTGCCAGCGGACTAGCGGGAGGCCCAACAGATACGCAGTATTTT.

V is TRBV6-8 and J is TRBJ1-3; 10 positions match TRBD1. Germline-derived CDR1 and CDR2 are MNHGY and SAAAGT. V shed 6 bases and J 6 bases; nucleotides not matched to a gene: 2. The CDR3 runs 13 residues. CDR3 sequence: CASRGTGENTIYF. CDR3 coding DNA: TGTGCCAGCAGAGGGACAGGGGAAAACACCATATATTTT.

In its sample, this clone was seen a few times. The chain couples TRBV15 to TRBJ2-5, with 13 positions matching TRBD2. CDR3 length equals 16 residues. Germline V lookup: CDR1 LNHNV, CDR2 YYDKDF (reference sequence). The V segment lost 3 bases and the J segment 5 bases; nucleotides outside the gene matches: 6. CDR3 sequence reads: CATSRGLAGQAETQYF. The CDR3 nucleotides read TGTGCCACCAGCAGGGGACTAGCGGGACAGGCGGAGACCCAGTACTTC.

This clone occurred once. This chain uses TRBV19 with TRBJ2-1; the match to TRBD2 covers 8 bases. This CDR3 comprises 14 residues. From germline, CDR1 is LNHDA and CDR2 SQIVND (reference sequence). V dropped 3 bases and J dropped 8; count of bases not matched to a gene: 6. This CDR3 is CASSMSGGGDEQFF. As DNA, the CDR3 is TGTGCCAGTAGTATGAGCGGGGGAGGCGATGAGCAGTTCTTC. The entire variable domain, with the rest obtained from reference TRBV19 and TRBJ2-1, is as follows: DGGITQSPKYLFRKEGQNVTLSCEQNLNHDAMYWYRQDPGQGLRLIYYSQIVNDFQKGDIAEGYSVSREKKESFPLTVTSAQKNPTAFYLCASSMSGGGDEQFFGPGTRLTVL.

About this clone: A read error may produce the germline difference seen at one junction end. This chain connects TRBV6-8 to TRBJ2-1; D not certain. Germline V lookup: CDR1 MNHGY, CDR2 SAAAGT. The CDR3 runs to 15 residues. The CDR3 region is CASSNSGLAFNEQFF. CDR3 nucleotides: TGTGCCAGCAGTAACTCGGGCTTAGCATTCAATGAGCAGTTCTTC.

CDR3 nucleotides: TGTGCCAGCAGCTTAAGTGCGTCGAGTCGCACAGATACGCAGTATTTT. Its translation: CASSLSASSRTDTQYF. This chain uses TRBV11-3 with TRBJ2-3, with D unclear. This CDR3 spans 16 amino acids. V gave up 2 bases and J gave up 1 base, with 13 bases separating them. Germline V lookup: CDR1 SGHNT, CDR2 YENEEA.

The chain has TRBV19 and TRBJ2-1; 10 nucleotides align to TRBD2. The CDR3 loop spans 15 amino acids. The V gene's germline CDR1 is LNHDA and CDR2 SQIVND (reference sequence). V was clipped by 3 bases and J by 4 bases; unmatched bases: 3. The CDR3, as DNA: TGTGCCAGTAGTATTACAGCGGGAGGGTACAATGAGCAGTTCTTC. Its translation: CASSITAGGYNEQFF.

This sequence joins TRBV6-7 and TRBJ2-2; D gene unclear. TRBV6-7 is known as an ORF, though its function is uncertain. Trimming stripped 4 bases from V and 3 bases from J, with 12 bases between. The CDR3 runs to 15 residues. CDR3 sequence reads: CASSFFSPHTGELFF. CDR3 nucleotides: TGTGCCAGCAGTTTCTTCAGCCCTCACACCGGGGAGCTGTTTTTT.

The genes are TRBV28 and TRBJ2-4; TRBD1 agrees at 8 bases. V was pared by 3 bases and J by 3 bases, with 10 bases of the junction left unmatched. The CDR3 is made up of 17 amino acids. Germline values: CDR1 MDHEN, CDR2 SYDVKM. This CDR3 reads CASSFSHQGAVKNIQYF. CDR3 nucleotide sequence: TGTGCCAGCAGTTTCTCCCACCAGGGGGCGGTCAAAAACATTCAGTACTTC.

The chain uses TRBV28 and TRBJ2-2, with TRBD1 as a possible D gene (6 bases). Germline V gene lookup returns CDR1 MDHEN and CDR2 SYDVKM. CDR3 length equals 16 residues. V shed 6 bases and J shed 3 bases, with 17 bases lying between them. Here the CDR3 DNA reads TGTGCCAGCAGCTCAACCGGGACAACATACACCGGGGAGCTGTTTTTT. Amino acids: CASSSTGTTYTGELFF.